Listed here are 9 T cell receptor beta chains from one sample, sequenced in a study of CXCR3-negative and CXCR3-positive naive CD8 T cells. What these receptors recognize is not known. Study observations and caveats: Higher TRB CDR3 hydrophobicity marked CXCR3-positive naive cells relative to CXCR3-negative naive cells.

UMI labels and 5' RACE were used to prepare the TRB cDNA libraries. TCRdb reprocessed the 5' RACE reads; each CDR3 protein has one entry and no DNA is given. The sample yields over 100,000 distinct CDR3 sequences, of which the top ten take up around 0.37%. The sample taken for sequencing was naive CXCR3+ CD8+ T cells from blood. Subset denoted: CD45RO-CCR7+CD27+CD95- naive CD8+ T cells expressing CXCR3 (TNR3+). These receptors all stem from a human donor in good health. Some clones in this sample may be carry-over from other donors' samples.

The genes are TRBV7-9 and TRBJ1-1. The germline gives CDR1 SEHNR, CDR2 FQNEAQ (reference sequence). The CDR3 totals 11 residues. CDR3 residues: CASSSGHEAFF.

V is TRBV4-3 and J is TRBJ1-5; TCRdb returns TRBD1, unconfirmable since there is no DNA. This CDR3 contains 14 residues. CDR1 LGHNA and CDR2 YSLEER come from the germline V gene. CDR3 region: CASSQARGNQPQHF.

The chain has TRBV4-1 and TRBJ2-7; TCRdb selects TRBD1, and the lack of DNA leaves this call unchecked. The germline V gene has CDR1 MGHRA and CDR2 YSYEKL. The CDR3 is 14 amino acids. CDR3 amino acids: CASSRNRGTYEQYF.

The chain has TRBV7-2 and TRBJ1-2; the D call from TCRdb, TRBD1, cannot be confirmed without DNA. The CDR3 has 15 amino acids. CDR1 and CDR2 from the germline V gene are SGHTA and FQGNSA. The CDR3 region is CASSLGARVFYGYTF.

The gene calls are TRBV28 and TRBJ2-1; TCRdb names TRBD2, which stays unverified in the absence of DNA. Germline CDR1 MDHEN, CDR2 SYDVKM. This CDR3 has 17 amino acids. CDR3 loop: CASSPGLAGTSYNEQFF.

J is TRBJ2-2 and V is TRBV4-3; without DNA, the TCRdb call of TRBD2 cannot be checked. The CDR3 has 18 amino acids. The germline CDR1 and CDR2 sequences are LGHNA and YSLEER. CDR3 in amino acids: CASSQDWIAGVNTGELFF.

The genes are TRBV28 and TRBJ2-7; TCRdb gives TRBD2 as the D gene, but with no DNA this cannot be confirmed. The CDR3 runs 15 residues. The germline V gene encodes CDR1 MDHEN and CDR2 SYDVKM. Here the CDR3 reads CASRPGLISSYEQYF.

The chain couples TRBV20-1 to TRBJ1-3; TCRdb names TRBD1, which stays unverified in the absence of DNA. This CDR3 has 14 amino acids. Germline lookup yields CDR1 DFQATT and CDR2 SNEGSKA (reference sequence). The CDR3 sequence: CSALQRGSGNTIYF.

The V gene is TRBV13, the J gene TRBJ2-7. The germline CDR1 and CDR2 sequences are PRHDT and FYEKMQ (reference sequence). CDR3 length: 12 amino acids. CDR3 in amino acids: CASSTRPYEQYF.